Following are 21 T cell receptor beta chains from one sample sequenced in a study of control samples from healthy donors and cancer patients. Assay used: immunoSEQ multiplex PCR; TCRdb lists only in-frame clones, some missing. The table shows about 15,000 clones, with 80% to 90% occurring only once. Material for sequencing was PBMCs. Every receptor here comes from a woman aged 70-85 years with colorectal cancer.

The chain employs TRBV18 and TRBJ2-6; perhaps TRBD1 as D (6 bases). CDR1 KGHSH and CDR2 LQKENI come from the germline V gene. The V and J ends lost 6 bases and 0 bases respectively, with 12 bases between them. The CDR3 loop spans 16 amino acids. CDR3 sequence reads: CASSRAGVSGANVLTF. DNA of the CDR3: TGTGCCAGCTCGCGGGCAGGGGTCTCTGGGGCCAACGTCCTGACTTTC.

The chain is built from TRBV6-5 and TRBJ1-6; D is unresolved. The germline V gene encodes CDR1 MNHEY and CDR2 SVGAGI. V gave up 6 bases and J gave up 7 bases, with 13 bases separating them. CDR3 length equals 14 residues. The CDR3 coding sequence is TGTGCCAGCAGCCCCGGGCAGAAGAATTCACCCCTCCACTTT. This codes for CASSPGQKNSPLHF.

The chain combines TRBV29-1 with TRBJ2-7, with D unresolved. V shed 2 bases and J shed 2 bases, with 7 bases lying between them. CDR1 is SQVTM and CDR2 is ANQGSEA in the germline V gene. This CDR3 has 12 amino acids. The CDR3, as DNA: TGCAGCGTTGAACTAGATACCTACGAGCAGTACTTC. Translation: CSVELDTYEQYF.

CDR3 nucleotide sequence: TGTGCCAGCAGCCAAGTTACGGTGGGGATCACTGAAGCTTTCTTT. It specifies CASSQVTVGITEAFF. The chain is built from TRBV4-2 and TRBJ1-1; D is undetermined. V was cut by 1 base and J by 4 bases, with 13 bases left in between. The CDR3 consists of 15 residues. Germline CDR1 and CDR2: LGHNA and YNFKEQ.

This clone was seen once. In nucleotides, the CDR3 is TGTGCCAGCGATCGGGGAGCCCCAGATACGCAGTATTTT. Amino acid sequence: CASDRGAPDTQYF. The genes are TRBV19 and TRBJ2-3; D perhaps matches TRBD2 (5 bases). Trimming removed 9 bases at V and 4 bases at J, with 14 bases between. This CDR3 is built from 13 residues. In germline, CDR1 is LNHDA, CDR2 SQIVND (reference sequence).

The chain employs TRBV15 and TRBJ2-6; D remains ambiguous. This CDR3 comprises 15 residues. The germline V gene encodes CDR1 LNHNV and CDR2 YYDKDF (reference sequence). Between the trimmed V and J ends, which lost 0 bases and 4 bases, there was a span of 7 bases. In nucleotides, the CDR3 is TGTGCCACCAGCAGAGAGCTCAACGGGGCCAACGTCCTGACTTTC. It yields the protein CATSRELNGANVLTF.

This chain links TRBV5-1 with TRBJ1-1, with D tentatively TRBD1 (6 bases). There are 16 residues in the CDR3. The V gene lost 4 bases and the J gene lost 6 bases, with 22 bases spanning the gap. Germline V lookup: CDR1 SGHRS, CDR2 YFSETQ. The CDR3 here is CASSPVQGPPQAEAFF. CDR3 sequence (DNA): TGCGCCAGCAGCCCGGTACAGGGCCCCCCTCAGGCTGAAGCTTTCTTT.

The J gene is TRBJ1-5, the V gene TRBV24-1; no clear D. The germline CDR1 and CDR2 sequences are KGHDR and SFDVKD. V shed 1 base and J shed 7 bases, with 4 bases lying between them. CDR3 size: 12 residues. DNA of the CDR3: TGTGCCACCAGTGATTTAGGGCAGCCCCAGCATTTT. The encoded protein is CATSDLGQPQHF.

This clone was seen more than once but under ten times. The CDR3 sequence is CATSDSSTARSYNEQFF. The CDR3 nucleotides are TGTGCCACCAGTGATTCTAGTACCGCCCGCTCCTACAATGAGCAGTTCTTC. This chain links TRBV24-1 with TRBJ2-1; D unresolved. Trimming pared 2 bases from V and 0 bases from J, leaving 13 bases between. The germline V gene has CDR1 KGHDR and CDR2 SFDVKD. The CDR3 runs to 17 residues.

The CDR3 loop reads CASSQDAGPRGTIYF. The CDR3 coding sequence is TGTGCCAGCAGCCAAGATGCGGGTCCTCGGGGCACCATATATTTT. The V gene is TRBV3-1 (or the pseudogene TRBV3-2), the J gene TRBJ1-3; D not certain. V was clipped by 0 bases and J by 9 bases, with 15 bases between them. The germline V gene has CDR1 LGHDT and CDR2 YNNKEL (reference sequence). The CDR3 runs to 15 residues.

This chain joins TRBV19 and TRBJ2-5, with a tentative D call TRBD2 (5 bases). V lost 3 bases, J lost 7 bases, and 12 bases lay in between. Germline V gives CDR1 LNHDA, CDR2 SQIVND (reference sequence). The CDR3 has 13 residues. CDR3 DNA sequence: TGTGCCAGTAGTATTGACGGAGGTAGGACCCAGTACTTC. Its protein product is CASSIDGGRTQYF.

This sequence joins TRBV6-5 and TRBJ1-5; D not certain. The CDR3 runs 14 residues. Germline CDR1 is MNHEY and CDR2 is SVGAGI. V lost 6 bases, J lost 5 bases, and 14 bases lay in between. The CDR3 region is CASSTGSSHQPQHF. The DNA of the CDR3 is TGTGCCAGCAGCACGGGGTCTTCCCATCAGCCCCAGCATTTT.

The gene calls are TRBV11-2 and TRBJ2-6; D remains unclear. The V and J ends lost 5 bases and 0 bases respectively, with 11 bases between them. Looked up from germline, CDR1 is SGHAT and CDR2 is FQNNGV. The CDR3 extends over 16 amino acids. This CDR3 reads CASSLGSRSGANVLTF. In nucleotides, the CDR3 is TGTGCCAGCAGCCTCGGATCCCGCTCTGGGGCCAACGTCCTGACTTTC.

This clone was observed a single time. The V gene is TRBV3-1 (or the pseudogene TRBV3-2), the J gene TRBJ2-1; D remains unclear. Germline CDR1 and CDR2: LGHDT and YNNKEL (reference sequence). The CDR3 loop spans 13 amino acids. V lost 0 bases to trimming and J lost 10 bases, with 10 bases between them. The CDR3 reads CASSQDPGREQFF. The DNA for the CDR3 is TGTGCCAGCAGCCAAGATCCAGGCAGGGAGCAGTTCTTC.

The chain combines TRBV6-2 or TRBV6-3 with TRBJ1-6; TRBD1 aligns across 7 bases. The germline V gene has CDR1 MNHEY and CDR2 SVGEGT. V was pared by 2 bases and J by 9 bases, with 13 bases of the junction left unmatched. This CDR3 comprises 17 residues. The CDR3 sequence is CASSYHRGASQTSPLHF. As DNA, the CDR3 is TGTGCCAGCAGTTACCACAGGGGAGCGTCGCAGACTTCACCCCTCCACTTT.

Here the CDR3 reads CASEVGNTEAFF. CDR3 nucleotide sequence: TGTGCCAGCGAGGTAGGGAACACTGAAGCTTTCTTT. The chain joins TRBV2 to TRBJ1-1; D gene uncertain. The CDR3 length is 12 residues. CDR1 is SNHLY, CDR2 FYNNEI, per germline. Trimming shortened V by 8 bases and J by 1 base, and 8 bases separated the two germline ends. Filled out from reference TRBV2 and TRBJ1-1, the complete variable domain reads EPEVTQTPSHQVTQMGQEVILRCVPISNHLYFYWYRQILGQKVEFLVSFYNNEISEKSEIFDDQFSVERPDGSNFTLKIRSTKLEDSAMYFCASEVGNTEAFFGQGTRLTVV.

The chain employs TRBV6-4 and TRBJ1-5, with D unresolved. The CDR3 extends over 14 amino acids. Germline lookup yields CDR1 MRHNA and CDR2 SNTAGT. Trimming cost V 2 bases and J 2 bases, with 7 bases left between them. The CDR3 DNA reads as TGTGCCAGCAGTGACGTGGCGGGCAATCAGCCCCAGCATTTT. Residues: CASSDVAGNQPQHF.

The CDR3 DNA follows: TGTGCCAGCAGCGCGGGACCTCTCTATGGCTACACCTTC. It yields the protein CASSAGPLYGYTF. The V gene is TRBV11-2, the J gene TRBJ1-2; possibly TRBD1 for D (5 bases). CDR1 and CDR2 (germline): SGHAT, FQNNGV. The CDR3 has 13 amino acids. Trimming took off 5 bases at V and 4 bases at J, with 11 bases between the two ends.

V gene TRBV7-8 combines with J gene TRBJ1-6, with 10 bases fitting TRBD1. Per the germline V gene, CDR1 is SGHVS and CDR2 is FQNEAQ. This CDR3 spans 16 amino acids. V trimming: 0 bases; J trimming: 6 bases; junction bases outside the gene matches: 2. CDR3 sequence (DNA): TGTGCCAGCAGCTTAGCGGGGACAGGGGTTAATTCACCCCTCCACTTT. This encodes CASSLAGTGVNSPLHF.

This sequence joins TRBV6-2 or TRBV6-3 and TRBJ1-5; the match to TRBD1 covers 10 bases. The V gene's germline CDR1 is MNHEY and CDR2 SVGEGT. After removal of 5 bases from V and 7 bases from J, the junction contained 5 bases not matched to a gene. The CDR3 contains 14 residues. Here the CDR3 reads CASSQTGGRQPQHF. The CDR3 DNA is TGTGCCAGCAGTCAGACAGGGGGCAGGCAGCCCCAGCATTTT.

This clone has a single count. The J gene is TRBJ2-7, the V gene TRBV3-1 (or the pseudogene TRBV3-2); TRBD2 aligns across 16 bases. Germline V gives CDR1 LGHDT, CDR2 YNNKEL (reference sequence). This CDR3 contains 16 residues. After removal of 10 bases from V and 0 bases from J, the junction contained 6 bases not matched to a gene. The CDR3 loop is CAIPGLAGGPSYEQYF. The CDR3 DNA is TGTGCCATCCCGGGACTAGCGGGAGGGCCCTCCTACGAGCAGTACTTC.